Shown below are 29 T cell receptor beta chains from a single sample sequenced in a study of blood T cells in healthy people across ages. The second PCR ran about 6 to 12 cycles with a sample-barcoded 5' primer and J-beta primers. TCRdb re-called the 5' RACE reads with MiXCR, one entry per CDR3 protein. The sample holds 540,000 or so distinct CDR3 sequences, 24% seen once. This sample was also put to use in a study of T cells of mothers and their children.

Input material: blood. The receptor set was obtained from a boy aged 10-17 years in good health.

This clonotype was counted only a few times. The chain uses TRBV20-1 and TRBJ2-7; 8 positions match TRBD1. Germline V lookup: CDR1 DFQATT, CDR2 SNEGSKA (reference sequence). This CDR3 is 13 amino acids long. The junction had 7 bases not matched to a gene; V was cut back by 3 bases and J by 6 bases. CDR3 region: CSASQPGGGEQYF. CDR3 bases: TGCAGTGCTAGTCAGCCAGGGGGCGGCGAGCAGTACTTC.

The chain recombines TRBV6-2 or TRBV6-3 with TRBJ2-1; 14 nucleotides agree with TRBD2. J gave up 8 bases and V 8 bases, and 11 bases lay outside the gene matches. The CDR3 runs 16 residues. The germline V gene has CDR1 MNHEY and CDR2 SVGEGT. The DNA of the CDR3 is TGTGCCAGCCGTCCCCGACTAGCGGGAGGGCCCGATGAGCAGTTCTTC. Amino acids: CASRPRLAGGPDEQFF.

This clonotype turned up a few times. The gene calls are TRBV29-1 and TRBJ1-3; D remains unclear. The CDR3 extends over 14 amino acids. Trimming took 5 bases from V and 0 from J, leaving 11 bases between them. Germline V gene data show CDR1 as SQVTM and CDR2 as ANQGSEA. CDR3 loop: CSVLRAGSGNTIYF. CDR3 nucleotides: TGCAGCGTTCTCCGAGCCGGCTCTGGAAACACCATATATTTT.

This clonotype was seen a single time. The V gene is TRBV7-2, the J gene TRBJ2-1; D is ambiguous. The V and J ends lost 0 bases and 9 bases respectively, with 9 bases between them. CDR1 and CDR2 from the germline V gene are SGHTA and FQGNSA. The CDR3 is 13 residues long. CDR3 DNA sequence: TGTGCCAGCAGCTTAGCGGATCGGACTGAGCAGTTCTTC. This encodes CASSLADRTEQFF.

This clonotype was detected only a few times. V is TRBV28 and J is TRBJ2-7; TRBD1 is a possible D gene (5 bases). The CDR3 spans 14 residues. The germline V gene encodes CDR1 MDHEN and CDR2 SYDVKM. V gave up 5 bases and J gave up 5 bases, with 16 bases separating them. CDR3 protein: CASSPVEQGHEQYF. The CDR3 DNA reads as TGTGCCAGCAGTCCCGTGGAGCAGGGCCACGAGCAGTACTTC.

V usage is TRBV4-2 and J usage is TRBJ2-1; 8 bases fit TRBD2. Germline V CDR1 and CDR2: LGHNA, YNFKEQ. Trimming removed 4 bases from V and 2 bases from J; junction bases left unmatched: 16. The CDR3 spans 19 residues. The CDR3 here is CASSPRGWGSGKTYNEQFF. In DNA form, the CDR3 reads TGTGCCAGCAGCCCCCGGGGTTGGGGTAGCGGGAAAACCTACAATGAGCAGTTCTTC.

DNA for the CDR3: TGTGCCAGCCGATCCAGGGACACCGGGGAGCTGTTTTTT. This translates into CASRSRDTGELFF. V usage is TRBV6-6 and J usage is TRBJ2-2, with TRBD1 as a possible D gene (5 bases). CDR3 size: 13 residues. From germline, CDR1 is MNHNY and CDR2 SVGAGI (reference sequence). V was cut by 8 bases and J by 3 bases, with 10 bases left in between.

The chain recombines TRBV6-5 with TRBJ2-3; D gene ambiguous. CDR1 is MNHEY, CDR2 SVGAGI, per germline. The V end was cut by 6 bases, the J end by 6 bases, with 10 bases between. The length of the CDR3 is 12 residues. The CDR3, as DNA: TGTGCCAGCAGCTCATTTAGGGATACGCAGTATTTT. As protein: CASSSFRDTQYF.

This clonotype was picked up a small number of times. The chain combines TRBV6-6 with TRBJ1-6, with TRBD1 matching over 7 bases. J was trimmed by 7 bases and V by 4 bases; bases with no gene match: 10. Germline values: CDR1 MNHNY, CDR2 SVGAGI (reference sequence). The CDR3 is made up of 16 amino acids. DNA for the CDR3: TGTGCCAGCAGTTCCAGACAGACAGGGAACAATTCACCCCTCCACTTT. Residues: CASSSRQTGNNSPLHF.

This clonotype was found a few times. The junction departs from germline at one end; a sequencing error may be responsible. V usage is TRBV4-3 and J usage is TRBJ2-7; TRBD2 matches 8 bases. The germline V gene has CDR1 LGHNA and CDR2 YSLEER. The CDR3 is made up of 15 amino acids. The CDR3 reads CASSQDRVVAGTNSF. DNA for the CDR3: TGCGCCAGCAGCCAAGATCGGGTAGTAGCGGGGACTAATAGCTTC.

A remark on this clonotype: Since a much larger clone is just one base distant, this may be a read error. This sequence joins TRBV4-3 and TRBJ2-7, with 7 bases fitting TRBD1. Germline values: CDR1 LGHNA, CDR2 YSLEER. The CDR3 loop spans 15 amino acids. The V and J ends lost 5 bases and 7 bases, in that order; junction bases with no gene match: 14. The CDR3 loop is CASSAPGQSVGEQYF. DNA for the CDR3: TGCGCCAGCAGCGCCCCGGGACAGAGTGTTGGGGAGCAGTACTTC.

A few counts support this clonotype. The chain uses TRBV4-1 and TRBJ1-6; D not resolved. This CDR3 has 15 residues. V lost 1 base and J lost 5, with 9 bases in between. Germline CDR1 MGHRA, CDR2 YSYEKL. CDR3: CASSQGPENNSPLHF. The CDR3 DNA reads TGCGCCAGCAGCCAAGGGCCAGAAAATAATTCACCCCTCCACTTT.

At least ten counts were recorded for this clonotype. The gene calls are TRBV4-1 and TRBJ2-7; 10 bases align to TRBD1. In germline, CDR1 is MGHRA, CDR2 YSYEKL. This CDR3 has 15 residues. With V trimmed by 1 base and J by 2 bases, 2 bases remained unmatched. The CDR3 DNA reads TGCGCCAGCAGCCAAGGGACAGGGGGGGCCTACGAGCAGTACTTC. This sequence encodes CASSQGTGGAYEQYF.

The chain is built from TRBV20-1 and TRBJ2-2; D unresolved. The CDR3 length is 13 residues. Germline CDR1 reads DFQATT; CDR2 reads SNEGSKA (reference sequence). The germline V and J ends were trimmed by 5 bases and 5 bases, with 12 bases remaining between them. The CDR3 spells CSAPSTLTGELFF. CDR3 nucleotides: TGCAGTGCTCCCTCGACTCTTACCGGGGAGCTGTTTTTT.

CDR3 loop: CSARDRRLAERTDTQYF. The CDR3 DNA sequence: TGCAGTGCTAGAGATAGGAGACTAGCGGAGCGCACAGATACGCAGTATTTT. V gene TRBV20-1 combines with J gene TRBJ2-3; TRBD2 aligns across 9 bases. The length of the CDR3 is 17 residues. V lost 0 bases, J lost 1 base, and 8 bases stayed unmatched. The germline V gene encodes CDR1 DFQATT and CDR2 SNEGSKA (reference sequence).

This clonotype was recorded at least ten times. A junction end diverges from the germline sequence, so it may reflect a read error. The chain is built from TRBV5-1 and TRBJ2-3; D uncertain. The CDR3 sequence is 12 residues long. CDR1 and CDR2 from the germline V gene are SGHRS and YFSETQ. The chain's CDR3 is CASSESTDTQYF. The CDR3 nucleotides read TGTGCCAGCAGTGAGAGTACAGATACGCAGTATTTT.

This clonotype occurred a few times. The genes are TRBV7-3 and TRBJ2-3, with D maybe TRBD2 (6 bases). Germline V lookup: CDR1 SGHTA, CDR2 FQGTGA. CDR3 size: 16 residues. V lost 5 bases and J 4 bases, leaving 19 bases between the germline ends. Here the CDR3 reads CASSTRVAASSDTQYF. CDR3 nucleotides: TGTGCCAGCAGCACAAGGGTAGCGGCCTCGTCAGATACGCAGTATTTT. The full variable domain, with the rest looked up from reference TRBV7-3 and TRBJ2-3, is GAGVSQTPSNKVTEKGKYVELRCDPISGHTALYWYRQSLGQGPEFLIYFQGTGAADDSGLPNDRFFAVRPEGSVSTLKIQRTERGDSAVYLCASSTRVAASSDTQYFGPGTRLTVL.

This clonotype was seen ten or more times. The rearrangement joins TRBV27 to TRBJ2-5; 11 bases map to TRBD2. From germline, CDR1 is MNHEY and CDR2 SMNVEV (reference sequence). The J segment lost 5 bases and the V segment lost 5 bases, leaving 13 bases of the junction unmatched. The CDR3 extends over 17 amino acids. CDR3 DNA sequence: TGTGCCAGCAGTACCCGACTAGCGGGAAACTTAGTGGAGACCCAGTACTTC. Amino acid sequence: CASSTRLAGNLVETQYF.

This clonotype was observed many times. At one end the junction does not follow the germline gene, possibly because of a read error. The rearrangement joins TRBV28 to TRBJ1-5; D uncertain. Germline assignment: CDR1 MDHEN and CDR2 SYDVKM. This CDR3 has 12 residues. The DNA for the CDR3 is TGTGCCAGCAGATTATCCAATCAGCCCCAGCATTTT. The encoded protein is CASRLSNQPQHF.

In this sample, this clonotype turned up a few times. The chain links TRBV5-6 to TRBJ2-1; D not resolved. The CDR3 sequence is 12 residues long. The ends were cut back, 2 bases at V and 13 bases at J, with 13 bases in the middle. Per germline, CDR1 SGHDT and CDR2 YYEEEE. This chain's CDR3 is CASSFLEETQFF. The CDR3 DNA reads TGTGCCAGCAGCTTTTTAGAGGAGACCCAGTTCTTC.

This clonotype was detected only a few times. CDR3 DNA: TGTGCCAGCAACCAAGGACTAGCAGGGAATGAGCAGTTCTTC. This translates into CASNQGLAGNEQFF. The V gene is TRBV9, the J gene TRBJ2-1; 8 bases align to TRBD2. Per the germline V gene, CDR1 is SGDLS and CDR2 is YYNGEE. V was clipped by 6 bases and J by 7 bases; unmatched bases: 9. The CDR3 is 14 residues long. The full variable domain, its missing parts supplied by reference TRBV9 and TRBJ2-1, is DSGVTQTPKHLITATGQRVTLRCSPRSGDLSVYWYQQSLDQGLQFLIQYYNGEERAKGNILERFSAQQFPDLHSELNLSSLELGDSALYFCASNQGLAGNEQFFGPGTRLTVL.

The genes are TRBV6-1 and TRBJ2-5, with 7 nucleotides matching TRBD1. The DNA end favors TRBJ2-1, so the J call may be wrong. CDR1 is MNHNS, CDR2 SASEGT, per germline. CDR3 length equals 14 residues. This chain's CDR3 is CASTSDRAYNEQFF. The CDR3 coding sequence is TGTGCCAGCACCTCAGACAGGGCCTACAATGAGCAGTTCTTC.

This clonotype has a handful of counts. V usage is TRBV29-1 and J usage is TRBJ2-7; D is uncertain. Germline CDR1 SQVTM, CDR2 ANQGSEA. V dropped 6 bases and J dropped 0 bases, with 9 bases sitting between them. CDR3 length: 12 amino acids. The CDR3 sequence is CSVNTGSYEQYF. CDR3 sequence (DNA): TGCAGCGTAAACACGGGCTCCTACGAGCAGTACTTC.

This clonotype has a handful of counts. V and J are TRBV12-3 or TRBV12-4 and TRBJ1-2; D perhaps matches TRBD1 (5 bases). Trimming took off 3 bases at V and 3 bases at J, with 8 bases between the two ends. The CDR3 sequence is 13 residues long. For the CDR3, the DNA is TGTGCCAGCAGTTTTTCGGGGGACTATGGCTACACCTTC. Translating gives CASSFSGDYGYTF.

V usage is TRBV6-6 and J usage is TRBJ2-5; D remains unclear. The assigned J gene may be wrong: the sequence end matches TRBJ2-7 better. From germline, CDR1 is MNHNY and CDR2 SVGAGI (reference sequence). The CDR3 extends over 13 amino acids. The CDR3 DNA follows: TGTGCCAGCAGTTACTCGACATACCACGAGCAGTACTTC. Its translation is CASSYSTYHEQYF.

The chain is built from TRBV20-1 and TRBJ2-3, with D unresolved. Germline CDR1 and CDR2: DFQATT and SNEGSKA (reference sequence). The length of the CDR3 is 18 residues. V was shortened by 0 bases and J by 3 bases, with 22 bases between the two germline ends. The CDR3 bases are TGCAGTGCTAGAGATTTTGGACCGACACACGATGGGACAGATACGCAGTATTTT. Translated, it gives CSARDFGPTHDGTDTQYF.

J is TRBJ2-3 and V is TRBV28; tentatively, D is TRBD2 (5 bases). The V gene lost 7 bases and the J gene lost 12 bases, with 17 bases spanning the gap. CDR3 size: 12 residues. The germline V gene encodes CDR1 MDHEN and CDR2 SYDVKM. The CDR3 region has the DNA TGTGCCAGCAACAAAGGAGGCCGTCTTCAGTATTTT. It encodes CASNKGGRLQYF.

This clonotype was observed a handful of times. The chain joins TRBV4-1 to TRBJ2-1, with TRBD2 as a possible D gene (6 bases). Germline CDR1 MGHRA, CDR2 YSYEKL. The CDR3 loop spans 16 amino acids. V lost 4 bases to trimming and J lost 4 bases, with 17 bases between them. CDR3: CASSPVAGSPYNEQFF. Here the CDR3 DNA reads TGCGCCAGCAGCCCTGTCGCGGGGAGTCCGTACAATGAGCAGTTCTTC.

This rearrangement joins TRBV4-1 to TRBJ2-1; no clear D gene. CDR1 and CDR2 (germline): MGHRA, YSYEKL. V shed 9 bases and J shed 5 bases, with 11 bases lying between them. This CDR3 is 12 amino acids long. CDR3 DNA: TGCGCCAGTACCGGGCCAAACAATGAGCAGTTCTTC. Its protein product is CASTGPNNEQFF.